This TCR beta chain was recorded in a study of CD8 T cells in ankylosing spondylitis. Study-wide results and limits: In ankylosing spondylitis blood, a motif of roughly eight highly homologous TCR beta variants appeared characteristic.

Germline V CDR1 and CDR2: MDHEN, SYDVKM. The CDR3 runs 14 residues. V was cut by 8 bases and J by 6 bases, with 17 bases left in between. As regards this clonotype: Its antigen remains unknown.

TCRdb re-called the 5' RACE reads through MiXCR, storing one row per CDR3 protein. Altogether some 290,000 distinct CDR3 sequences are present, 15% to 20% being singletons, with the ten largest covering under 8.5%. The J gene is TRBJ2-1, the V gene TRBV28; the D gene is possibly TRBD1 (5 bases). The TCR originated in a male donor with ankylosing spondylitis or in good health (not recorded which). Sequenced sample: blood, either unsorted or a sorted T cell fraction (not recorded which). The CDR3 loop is CASRTFGPSNEQFF. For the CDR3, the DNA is TGTGCCAGCCGGACATTCGGGCCCTCCAATGAGCAGTTCTTC. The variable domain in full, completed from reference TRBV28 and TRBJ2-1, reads DVKVTQSSRYLVKRTGEKVFLECVQDMDHENMFWYRQDPGLGLRLIYFSYDVKMKEKGDIPEGYSVSREKKERFSLILESASTNQTSMYLCASRTFGPSNEQFFGPGTRLTVL.